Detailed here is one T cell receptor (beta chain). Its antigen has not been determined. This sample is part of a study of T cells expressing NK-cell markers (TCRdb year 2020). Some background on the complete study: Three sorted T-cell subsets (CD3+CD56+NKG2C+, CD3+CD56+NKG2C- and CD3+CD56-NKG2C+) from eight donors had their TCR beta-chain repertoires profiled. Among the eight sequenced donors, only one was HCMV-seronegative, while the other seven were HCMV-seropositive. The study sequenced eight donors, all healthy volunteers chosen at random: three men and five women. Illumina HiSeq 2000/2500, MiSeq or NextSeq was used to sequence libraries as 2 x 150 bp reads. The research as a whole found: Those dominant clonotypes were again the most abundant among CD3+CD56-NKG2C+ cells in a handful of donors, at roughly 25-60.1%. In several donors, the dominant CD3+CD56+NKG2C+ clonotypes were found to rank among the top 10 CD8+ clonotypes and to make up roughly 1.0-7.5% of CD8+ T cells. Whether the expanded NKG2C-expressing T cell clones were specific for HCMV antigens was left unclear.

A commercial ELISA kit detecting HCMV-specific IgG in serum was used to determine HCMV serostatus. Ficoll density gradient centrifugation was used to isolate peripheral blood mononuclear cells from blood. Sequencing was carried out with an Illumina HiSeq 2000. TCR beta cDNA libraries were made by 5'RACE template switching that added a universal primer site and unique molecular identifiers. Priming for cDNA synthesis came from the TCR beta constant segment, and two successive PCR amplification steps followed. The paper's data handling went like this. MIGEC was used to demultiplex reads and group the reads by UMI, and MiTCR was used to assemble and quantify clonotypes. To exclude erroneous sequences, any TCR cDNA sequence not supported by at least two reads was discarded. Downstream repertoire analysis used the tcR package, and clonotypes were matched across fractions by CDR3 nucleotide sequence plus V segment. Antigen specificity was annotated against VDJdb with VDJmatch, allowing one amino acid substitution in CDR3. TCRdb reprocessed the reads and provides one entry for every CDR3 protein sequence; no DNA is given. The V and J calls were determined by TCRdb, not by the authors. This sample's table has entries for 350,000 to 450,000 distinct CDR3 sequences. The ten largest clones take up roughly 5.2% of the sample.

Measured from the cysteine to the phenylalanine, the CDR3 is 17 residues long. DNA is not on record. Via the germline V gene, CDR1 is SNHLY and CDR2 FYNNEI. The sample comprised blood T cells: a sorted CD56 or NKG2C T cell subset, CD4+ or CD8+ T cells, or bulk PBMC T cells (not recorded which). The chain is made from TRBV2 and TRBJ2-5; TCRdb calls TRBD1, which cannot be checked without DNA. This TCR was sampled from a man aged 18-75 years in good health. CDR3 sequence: CASSYSLLTGEGETQYF.